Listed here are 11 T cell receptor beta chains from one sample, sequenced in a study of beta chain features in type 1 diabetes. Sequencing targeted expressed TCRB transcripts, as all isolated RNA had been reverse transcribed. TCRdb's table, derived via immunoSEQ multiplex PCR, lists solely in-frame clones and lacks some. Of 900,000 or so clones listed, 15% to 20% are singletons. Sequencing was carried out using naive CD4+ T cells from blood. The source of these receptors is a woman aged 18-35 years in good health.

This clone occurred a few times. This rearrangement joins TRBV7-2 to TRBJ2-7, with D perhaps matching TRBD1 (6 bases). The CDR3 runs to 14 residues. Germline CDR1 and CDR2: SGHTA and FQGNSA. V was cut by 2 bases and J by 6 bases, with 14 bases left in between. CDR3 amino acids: CASSLLQGRSEQYF. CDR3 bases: TGTGCCAGCAGCTTACTCCAGGGGCGGTCCGAGCAGTACTTC.

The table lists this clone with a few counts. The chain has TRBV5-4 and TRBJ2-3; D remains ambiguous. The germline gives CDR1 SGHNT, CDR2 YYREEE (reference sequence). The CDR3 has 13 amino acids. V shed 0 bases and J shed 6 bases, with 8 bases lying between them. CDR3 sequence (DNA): TGTGCCAGCAGCTTGGCCTCCCCGGATACGCAGTATTTT. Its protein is CASSLASPDTQYF. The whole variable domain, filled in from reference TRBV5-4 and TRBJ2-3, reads ETGVTQSPTHLIKTRGQQVTLRCSSQSGHNTVSWYQQALGQGPQFIFQYYREEENGRGNFPPRFSGLQFPNYSSELNVNALELDDSALYLCASSLASPDTQYFGPGTRLTVL.

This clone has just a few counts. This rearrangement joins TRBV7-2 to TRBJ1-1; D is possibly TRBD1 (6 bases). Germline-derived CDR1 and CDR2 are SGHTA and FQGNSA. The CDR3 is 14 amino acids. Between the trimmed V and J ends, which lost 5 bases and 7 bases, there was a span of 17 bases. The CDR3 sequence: CASSPRGGQLEAFF. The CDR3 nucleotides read TGTGCCAGCAGCCCCCGAGGGGGACAACTTGAAGCTTTCTTT.

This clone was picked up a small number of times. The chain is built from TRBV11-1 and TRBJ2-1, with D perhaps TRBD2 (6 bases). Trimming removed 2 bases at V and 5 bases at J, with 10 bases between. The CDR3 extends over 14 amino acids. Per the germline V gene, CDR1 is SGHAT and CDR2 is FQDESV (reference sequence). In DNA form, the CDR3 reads TGTGCCAGCAGCTTAACCGGGAGAGACAATGAGCAGTTCTTC. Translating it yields CASSLTGRDNEQFF.

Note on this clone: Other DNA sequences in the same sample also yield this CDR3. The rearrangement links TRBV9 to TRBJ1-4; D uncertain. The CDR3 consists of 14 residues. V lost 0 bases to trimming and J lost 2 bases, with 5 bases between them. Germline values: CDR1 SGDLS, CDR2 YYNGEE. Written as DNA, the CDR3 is TGTGCCAGCAGCGTAGGAGGCACTAATGAAAAACTGTTTTTT. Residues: CASSVGGTNEKLFF.

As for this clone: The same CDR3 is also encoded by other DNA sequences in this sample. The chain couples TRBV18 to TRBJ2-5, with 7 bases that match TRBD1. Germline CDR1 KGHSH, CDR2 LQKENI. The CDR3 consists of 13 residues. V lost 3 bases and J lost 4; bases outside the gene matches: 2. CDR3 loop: CASSPRGLETQYF. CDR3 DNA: TGTGCCAGCTCACCGAGGGGGCTAGAGACCCAGTACTTC.

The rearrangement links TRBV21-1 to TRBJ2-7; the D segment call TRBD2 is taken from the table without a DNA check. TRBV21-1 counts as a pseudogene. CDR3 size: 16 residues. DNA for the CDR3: TGTGCCAGCAGCAAACAAGGACTACAAAGAACCCGCGAGCAGTACTTC. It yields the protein CASSKQGLQRTREQYF.

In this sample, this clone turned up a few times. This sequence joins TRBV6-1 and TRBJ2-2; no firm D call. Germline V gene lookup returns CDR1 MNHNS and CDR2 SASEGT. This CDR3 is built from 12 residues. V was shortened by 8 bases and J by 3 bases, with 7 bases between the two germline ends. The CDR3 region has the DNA TGTGCCAGCCTAGTGCACACCGGGGAGCTGTTTTTT. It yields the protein CASLVHTGELFF.

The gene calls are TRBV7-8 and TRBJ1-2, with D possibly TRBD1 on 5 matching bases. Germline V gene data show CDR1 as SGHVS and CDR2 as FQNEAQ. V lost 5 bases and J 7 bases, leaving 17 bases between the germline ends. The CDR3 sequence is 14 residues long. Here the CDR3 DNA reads TGTGCCAGCAGCCCCGGGGTAGGGGTGAGTGGCTACACCTTC. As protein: CASSPGVGVSGYTF.

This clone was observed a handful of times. CDR3 region: CASSLAGGPVRVATGELFF. Written as DNA, the CDR3 is TGCGCCAGCAGCTTGGCCGGGGGTCCCGTGAGAGTAGCGACCGGGGAGCTGTTTTTT. V gene TRBV5-1 combines with J gene TRBJ2-2; D is possibly TRBD2 (6 bases). V lost 0 bases and J lost 5, with 23 bases in between. The germline V gene has CDR1 SGHRS and CDR2 YFSETQ. This CDR3 has 19 residues.

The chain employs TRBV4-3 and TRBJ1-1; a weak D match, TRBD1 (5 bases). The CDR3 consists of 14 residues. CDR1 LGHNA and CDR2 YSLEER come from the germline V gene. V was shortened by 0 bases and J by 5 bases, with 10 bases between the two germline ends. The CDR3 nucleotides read TGCGCCAGCAGCCAAGAGAGGGGATGGACTGAAGCTTTCTTT. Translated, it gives CASSQERGWTEAFF.